This T cell receptor beta chain was profiled in a study of shared clonotypes between healthy human individuals. Notes on the study in general: Larger richness was generally estimated for naive than memory subsets.

The CDR3 is 17 residues long. From germline, CDR1 is MDHEN and CDR2 SYDVKM. Between the trimmed V and J ends, which lost 5 bases and 0 bases, there was a span of 17 bases. Of note for this clone: Its specificity is not known.

Clones were read by immunoSEQ multiplex PCR, and TCRdb kept only the in-frame ones, dropping some. This table has about 1.5 million clones, roughly 98% appearing once. The rearrangement joins TRBV28 to TRBJ1-5; D gene uncertain. The clonotype was recovered from a man younger than 40 in good health. Sequencing used naive CD4+ T cells sorted from blood. Subset specified: CD45RA+ positively selected. The CDR3 DNA reads as TGTGCCAGCAGTGACCAAGACGTAGGTTATAGCAATCAGCCCCAGCATTTT. Translated: CASSDQDVGYSNQPQHF.